Listed here are 31 T cell receptor beta chains from one sample, sequenced in a study of naive and memory T cell subsets. Study-wide findings and caveats: A few larger clonotypes appeared in naive repertoires, especially CD8, possibly memory cells re-expressing CD45RA.

An equimolar mix of two oligonucleotides served as the beta constant-region primer for TRBC1 and TRBC2. Nested alpha and beta constant-region primers with the SP2 primer drove four PCR rounds on ligated cDNA. TCRdb reprocessed the UMI-ligation and nested PCR reads via MiXCR and lists one record per CDR3 protein. This sample carries roughly 100,000 distinct CDR3 sequences, more than 12% of them seen once, and the ten largest clones take approximately 2.6%. The antigens of these receptors remain unknown. The sequenced sample was naive CD8+ T cells from blood. The receptors derive from a human donor in good health.

This clonotype was detected ten times or more. The rearrangement joins TRBV12-3 or TRBV12-4 to TRBJ1-1; maybe TRBD1 (5 bases). Trimming took 6 bases from V and 4 from J, leaving 15 bases between them. This CDR3 region has 14 residues. The CDR3 DNA follows: TGTGCCAGCAGCCGCCAGGGAGTCGGCACTGAAGCTTTCTTT. As protein: CASSRQGVGTEAFF.

This rearrangement joins TRBV20-1 to TRBJ1-1; 8 nucleotides agree with TRBD1. The germline V gene has CDR1 DFQATT and CDR2 SNEGSKA (reference sequence). V was clipped by 6 bases and J by 8 bases; unmatched bases: 17. This CDR3 is built from 15 residues. CDR3 in DNA: TGCAGTGCACACCGGGACAGGTCAGTCCGGGTCGAAGCTTTCTTT. Residues: CSAHRDRSVRVEAFF.

This clonotype was counted at least ten times. The CDR3 protein is CASNQLGGLETQYF. CDR3 coding DNA: TGTGCCAGCAACCAGCTGGGGGGGCTCGAGACCCAGTACTTC. The genes are TRBV12-3 or TRBV12-4 and TRBJ2-5, with D perhaps matching TRBD2 (7 bases). V lost 7 bases, J lost 5 bases, and 17 bases lay in between. The CDR3 loop spans 14 amino acids.

At least ten counts were recorded for this clonotype. The chain uses TRBV15 and TRBJ2-7; D tentatively fits TRBD1 or TRBD2 (5 bases each). This CDR3 region has 15 residues. The V end lost 0 bases, the J end lost 1 base, and 10 bases lay between the germline ends. The germline V gene has CDR1 LNHNV and CDR2 YYDKDF (reference sequence). The chain's CDR3 is CATSRDGGNSYEQYF. The DNA of the CDR3 is TGTGCCACCAGCAGAGATGGGGGAAATTCCTACGAGCAGTACTTC. The full variable domain, in which reference TRBV15 and TRBJ2-7 provide the parts outside the CDR3, is DAMVIQNPRYQVTQFGKPVTLSCSQTLNHNVMYWYQQKSSQAPKLLFHYYDKDFNNEADTPDNFQSRRPNTSFCFLDIRSPGLGDTAMYLCATSRDGGNSYEQYFGPGTRLTVT.

The rearrangement uses TRBV29-1 and TRBJ2-7; D perhaps matches TRBD2 (5 bases). Germline V gene sequence: CDR1 SQVTM, CDR2 ANQGSEA. The CDR3 spans 15 residues. Trimming shortened V by 0 bases and J by 4 bases, and 16 bases separated the two germline ends. The CDR3 here is CSVEDSGVSSYEQYF. The CDR3 DNA follows: TGCAGCGTTGAAGACTCCGGGGTTTCTTCGTACGAGCAGTACTTC.

The table lists this clonotype with many counts. The chain carries TRBV20-1 and TRBJ2-1; 11 nucleotides match TRBD2. The V gene's germline CDR1 is DFQATT and CDR2 SNEGSKA (reference sequence). The V gene end was trimmed by 6 bases and the J gene end by 7 bases; junction bases not matched to a gene: 11. The length of the CDR3 is 15 residues. The CDR3 spells CSASISGGAGNEQFF. The CDR3 nucleotides are TGCAGTGCCAGTATTAGCGGGGGGGCCGGGAATGAGCAGTTCTTC.

This clonotype was counted a few times. The V gene is TRBV24-1, the J gene TRBJ2-1; the D gene could be TRBD1 or TRBD2 (5 bases each). CDR3 size: 15 residues. Germline CDR1 is KGHDR and CDR2 is SFDVKD. The ends were cut back, 4 bases at V and 8 bases at J, with 17 bases in the middle. CDR3 DNA sequence: TGTGCCACCAGTGAACATGGGGCCGGAGGCTATGAGCAGTTCTTC. It specifies CATSEHGAGGYEQFF.

The V call is TRBV4-2, the J call TRBJ2-1, with D uncertain. The CDR3 loop spans 15 amino acids. Trimming shortened V by 1 base and J by 9 bases, and 16 bases separated the two germline ends. Per the germline V gene, CDR1 is LGHNA and CDR2 is YNFKEQ. The CDR3 here is CASSQVHSTVIEQFF. CDR3 coding DNA: TGTGCCAGCAGCCAAGTCCACTCGACTGTTATTGAGCAGTTCTTC.

In this sample, this clonotype turned up a few times. The rearrangement joins TRBV27 to TRBJ1-6, with 9 bases aligning to TRBD1. V gave up 6 bases and J gave up 10 bases; unmatched junction bases: 4. This CDR3 spans 13 amino acids. CDR1 is MNHEY, CDR2 SMNVEV, per germline (reference sequence). As DNA, the CDR3 is TGTGCCAGCAGGGGACAGGGAGGATCACCCCTCCACTTT. Amino acid sequence: CASRGQGGSPLHF.

The chain combines TRBV19 with TRBJ2-5, with TRBD2 matching over 7 bases. Germline CDR1 and CDR2: LNHDA and SQIVND (reference sequence). After removal of 0 bases from V and 5 bases from J, the junction contained 12 bases not matched to a gene. The CDR3 extends over 17 amino acids. CDR3 bases: TGTGCCAGTAGTATAGATTCCTCGGGACTATGGATGGAGACCCAGTACTTC. This translates into CASSIDSSGLWMETQYF.

The table lists this clonotype with a few counts. The chain carries TRBV2 and TRBJ2-2, with D unresolved. Germline lookup yields CDR1 SNHLY and CDR2 FYNNEI. The V end was cut by 8 bases, the J end by 2 bases, with 6 bases between. The CDR3 consists of 12 residues. This chain's CDR3 is CASRENTGELFF. The CDR3 coding sequence is TGTGCCAGCCGAGAAAACACCGGGGAGCTGTTTTTT.

The V and J genes are TRBV11-2 and TRBJ2-1; the match to TRBD1 covers 8 bases. This CDR3 comprises 16 residues. The V and J ends lost 2 bases and 8 bases, in that order; junction bases with no gene match: 11. CDR1 SGHAT and CDR2 FQNNGV come from the germline V gene. The CDR3 DNA follows: TGTGCCAGCAGCTTAAGGACAGGGCGTCCAGAGGATGAGCAGTTCTTC. This gives the protein CASSLRTGRPEDEQFF.

This clonotype was detected ten times or more. CDR3 residues: CATSHRPILYEQYF. The CDR3 nucleotides are TGTGCCACCAGCCACCGACCAATTCTCTACGAGCAGTACTTC. This rearrangement joins TRBV15 to TRBJ2-7; D is uncertain. Germline V gene data show CDR1 as LNHNV and CDR2 as YYDKDF (reference sequence). The V gene lost 5 bases and the J gene lost 3 bases, with 14 bases spanning the gap. The CDR3 has 14 residues.

This clonotype has more than one count but fewer than ten. V gene TRBV7-9 combines with J gene TRBJ2-7, with D possibly TRBD2 on 6 matching bases. V was pared by 5 bases and J by 5 bases, with 22 bases between. The length of the CDR3 is 16 residues. The V gene's germline CDR1 is SEHNR and CDR2 FQNEAQ (reference sequence). The DNA of the CDR3 is TGTGCCAGCAGCGACTCAGGGAGCGTCCCGGGGGACGAGCAGTACTTC. Residues: CASSDSGSVPGDEQYF.

This clonotype was observed a few times. The genes are TRBV14 and TRBJ2-2, with no clear D. Germline-derived CDR1 and CDR2 are SGHDN and FVKESK. This CDR3 comprises 13 residues. V lost 1 base, J lost 4 bases, and 4 bases lay in between. CDR3 sequence: CASSQVITGELFF. CDR3 in DNA: TGTGCCAGCAGCCAAGTTATCACCGGGGAGCTGTTTTTT. The full variable domain, its missing parts supplied by reference TRBV14 and TRBJ2-2, is EAGVTQFPSHSVIEKGQTVTLRCDPISGHDNLYWYRRVMGKEIKFLLHFVKESKQDESGMPNNRFLAERTGGTYSTLKVQPAELEDSGVYFCASSQVITGELFFGEGSRLTVL.

This clonotype has only a few counts. V and J are TRBV20-1 and TRBJ2-7, with a possible D match to TRBD2 (6 bases). Trimming pared 0 bases from V and 1 base from J, leaving 13 bases between. This CDR3 contains 15 residues. In germline, CDR1 is DFQATT, CDR2 SNEGSKA (reference sequence). The CDR3, as DNA: TGCAGTGCTAGAGATACGAAGGAGGGATCCTACGAGCAGTACTTC. It yields the protein CSARDTKEGSYEQYF.

V and J are TRBV4-3 and TRBJ2-7, with 11 bases identical to TRBD2. Germline loops: CDR1 LGHNA, CDR2 YSLEER. This CDR3 comprises 19 residues. J lost 0 bases, V lost 4 bases, and 14 bases had no gene match. DNA for the CDR3: TGCGCCAGCAGCCCAACCCCCCTGACTAGCGGGGCCAGCTCCTACGAGCAGTACTTC. It encodes CASSPTPLTSGASSYEQYF.

This clonotype was picked up many times. J is TRBJ1-5 and V is TRBV28; 7 nucleotides match TRBD1. In germline, CDR1 is MDHEN, CDR2 SYDVKM. The CDR3 has 14 residues. With V trimmed by 9 bases and J by 7 bases, 12 bases remained unmatched. CDR3 DNA: TGTGCCAGTGCTGTGCGGACAGGATCCCAGCCCCAGCATTTT. This encodes CASAVRTGSQPQHF.

This clonotype has only a few counts. An end of the junction does not agree with germline; a read error may underlie this. The chain employs TRBV5-8 and TRBJ2-7; D is uncertain. CDR1 is SGHTS and CDR2 is YDEGEE in the germline V gene. This CDR3 region has 10 residues. The CDR3 region has the DNA TGTGCCAGCAGCTTGTCCGGGTTTTTCTTC. Translation: CASSLSGFFF. The variable domain in full, with the rest retrieved from reference TRBV5-8 and TRBJ2-7, is EAGVTQSPTHLIKTRGQQATLRCSPISGHTSVYWYQQALGLGLQFLLWYDEGEERNRGNFPPRFSGRQFPNYSSELNVNALELEDSALYLCASSLSGFFFGPGTRLTVT.

The V gene is TRBV6-5, the J gene TRBJ2-1; the match to TRBD2 covers 10 bases. The germline V gene has CDR1 MNHEY and CDR2 SVGAGI. Trimming at V came to 5 bases and at J to 4 bases, leaving 8 bases not matched to a gene. CDR3 length: 16 amino acids. CDR3 amino acids: CASSIAGGPLYNEQFF. For the CDR3, the DNA is TGTGCCAGCAGTATAGCGGGAGGCCCCTTATACAATGAGCAGTTCTTC.

CDR3 sequence reads: CASSLFTSGTYNEQFF. The CDR3 DNA is TGTGCCAGCAGCCTATTTACTAGCGGGACCTACAATGAGCAGTTCTTC. The chain is built from TRBV7-9 and TRBJ2-1; 10 bases match TRBD2. The CDR3 runs to 16 residues. Germline CDR1 and CDR2: SEHNR and FQNEAQ (reference sequence). The trim removed 5 bases at V and 2 bases at J, leaving 6 bases unmatched.

This clonotype has a count of ten or more. The J gene is TRBJ1-3, the V gene TRBV10-3; D is uncertain. CDR3 length: 13 residues. Germline V gives CDR1 ENHRY, CDR2 SYGVKD. V lost 2 bases, J lost 2 bases, and 4 bases lay in between. CDR3 bases: TGTGCCATCAGTGAGGGAACTGGAAACACCATATATTTT. Translating it yields CAISEGTGNTIYF.

The chain links TRBV6-5 to TRBJ1-6; D remains ambiguous. This CDR3 comprises 15 residues. V lost 6 bases and J 5 bases, leaving 14 bases between the germline ends. CDR1 and CDR2 (germline): MNHEY, SVGAGI. CDR3 DNA: TGTGCCAGCAGCCTCGGCAGTGGGGATAATTCACCCCTCCACTTT. Protein sequence: CASSLGSGDNSPLHF.

Many counts were recorded for this clonotype. V usage is TRBV12-3 or TRBV12-4 and J usage is TRBJ2-7, with D unresolved. The CDR3 has 12 amino acids. The V and J ends lost 4 bases and 3 bases respectively, with 7 bases between them. CDR3 coding DNA: TGTGCCAGCAGTTCTCCATACTACGAGCAGTACTTC. Translating it yields CASSSPYYEQYF.

There are a few counts of this clonotype. V usage is TRBV10-3 and J usage is TRBJ2-1; weak D call: TRBD2 (5 bases). CDR1 and CDR2 from the germline V gene are ENHRY and SYGVKD. V dropped 6 bases and J dropped 6 bases, with 15 bases sitting between them. The CDR3 runs to 14 residues. CDR3 DNA: TGTGCCATCAGCCAAAAAGGACTGCTCAATGAGCAGTTCTTC. This gives the protein CAISQKGLLNEQFF.

The rearrangement uses TRBV7-9 and TRBJ1-1; unclear D gene. The CDR3 runs to 12 residues. Germline loops: CDR1 SEHNR, CDR2 FQNEAQ (reference sequence). V gave up 5 bases and J gave up 6 bases, with 10 bases separating them. The CDR3 nucleotides read TGTGCCAGCAGCCTCGTCACTTCTGAAGCTTTCTTT. Its protein is CASSLVTSEAFF.

This clonotype was seen a handful of times. The rearrangement joins TRBV11-1 to TRBJ2-3; 9 nucleotides match TRBD2. Germline CDR1 reads SGHAT; CDR2 reads FQDESV (reference sequence). The length of the CDR3 is 21 residues. The V segment lost 10 bases and the J segment 0 bases; nucleotides outside the gene matches: 26. The CDR3 loop reads CAKTDPRSGGTRYTSTDTQYF. The CDR3 coding sequence is TGTGCCAAGACAGATCCCAGGAGCGGGGGGACCAGATACACTAGCACAGATACGCAGTATTTT.

This clonotype has only a few counts. The rearrangement links TRBV12-3 or TRBV12-4 to TRBJ1-2; the D gene is possibly TRBD1 (5 bases). The CDR3 is 15 residues long. Between the trimmed V and J ends, which lost 5 bases and 2 bases, there was a span of 15 bases. The CDR3 sequence: CASSLTGTSNYGYTF. In DNA, the CDR3 is TGTGCCAGCAGTCTAACCGGGACTTCAAACTATGGCTACACCTTC.

This clonotype appeared many times. V is TRBV9 and J is TRBJ2-1, with D perhaps TRBD1 (5 bases). Germline values: CDR1 SGDLS, CDR2 YYNGEE. V was clipped by 6 bases and J by 7 bases, with 11 bases between them. The CDR3 runs 12 residues. DNA of the CDR3: TGTGCCAGCATTGGGGCTGGGAATGAGCAGTTCTTC. It specifies CASIGAGNEQFF.

This chain uses TRBV15 with TRBJ1-5; D may be TRBD1 (6 bases). Germline assignment: CDR1 LNHNV and CDR2 YYDKDF (reference sequence). V lost 5 bases and J 4 bases, leaving 12 bases between the germline ends. The CDR3 is 14 residues long. CDR3 loop: CATSARTDNQPQHF. In nucleotides, the CDR3 is TGTGCCACCAGCGCCAGGACAGATAATCAGCCCCAGCATTTT.

This clonotype was detected only a few times. The rearrangement uses TRBV6-2 or TRBV6-3 and TRBJ2-3; 8 bases match TRBD2. The CDR3 covers 15 residues. Looked up from germline, CDR1 is MNHEY and CDR2 is SVGEGT. V dropped 8 bases and J dropped 3; count of bases not matched to a gene: 10. CDR3 in amino acids: CASSVGTSFTDTQYF. The DNA for the CDR3 is TGTGCCAGCTCAGTCGGGACTAGTTTTACAGATACGCAGTATTTT.